This is a list of T cell receptor beta chains from one sample in a study of blood T cell repertoires in COVID-19. The data were produced by immunoSEQ multiplex PCR, yet TCRdb's version contains in-frame clones alone and is incomplete. Found here are roughly 250,000 clones, roughly 82% of them singletons; the top ten hold nearly 5%. The sequenced sample was peripheral blood. These receptors all come from a woman older than 75 with active or convalescent COVID-19. CDR3s include the opening cysteine and the closing phenylalanine or tryptophan. The size entry is marked missing in some rows and otherwise reads once, few, many or a size class.

TRBV19	TRBJ2-7	-	CATKLAANPEQYF
TRBV30	TRBJ2-3	-	CAWRGFRGRGLNTQYF
TRBV28	TRBJ1-1	-	CASSLAYTEAFF
TRBV7-9	TRBJ2-7	-	CASSLQRYEQYF
TRBV11-2	TRBJ2-1	once	CASSLTTGNSYNEQFF
TRBV7-2	TRBJ2-7	-	CASSLSAGGGHSYEQYF
TRBV19	TRBJ1-2	once	CASSENRNLNYGYTF
TRBV19	TRBJ2-6	-	CASSSPGQAFSGANVLTF
TRBV6-6	TRBJ2-5	-	CASRNRGPQETQYF
TRBV3-1/TRBV3-2	TRBJ1-5	-	CASSPASSNQPQHF
TRBV6-5	TRBJ1-2	few	CASTANYGYTF
TRBV27	TRBJ2-7	-	CASSFGTGSYEQYF
TRBV9	TRBJ1-1	-	CASSVVLGAEAFF
TRBV5-1	TRBJ2-5	-	CASSFLTGVEETQYF
TRBV7-9	TRBJ2-7	-	CASSSLLRDRGSYEQYF
TRBV7-9	TRBJ1-2	-	CASSSNRANYGYTF
TRBV28	TRBJ1-2	-	CASSLGTGRNYGYTF
TRBV5-1	TRBJ2-5	-	CASSRWTDREETQYF
TRBV12-3/TRBV12-4	TRBJ2-7	-	CASSFEGYEQYF
TRBV19	TRBJ1-6	-	CATPGTGSPLHF
TRBV7-9	TRBJ1-1	once	CASSLFEDTEAFF
TRBV28	TRBJ2-2	few	CASRGDRSNTGELFF
TRBV7-8	TRBJ2-2	-	CASSLVGTGRTGELFF
TRBV6-1	TRBJ2-7	few	CASSEKLEQVPYEQYF
TRBV2	TRBJ1-1	-	CASRLQGTGEAFF
TRBV2	TRBJ1-4	-	CASSEYGATNEKLFF
TRBV29-1	TRBJ1-6	-	CSVKTGTNSPLHF
TRBV19	TRBJ1-1	once	CASSNGQGTEAFF
TRBV13	TRBJ2-3	-	CASSSGQGPDTQYF
TRBV9	TRBJ2-3	-	CASSVVTGGETQYF
TRBV4-2	TRBJ1-5	-	CASSQPLGAGDNQPQHF
TRBV2	TRBJ1-6	-	CASQGQNNNSPLHF
TRBV4-1	TRBJ1-3	-	CASSQGDRGNTIYF
TRBV6-4	TRBJ1-2	-	CASSLRGDTARGYTF
TRBV7-2	TRBJ2-1	-	CASSHQRGGASGRLEQFF
TRBV18	TRBJ2-1	once	CASLSRGGLAEKRSYNEQFF
TRBV30	TRBJ1-1	few	CAWSPRVRGTEAFF
TRBV28	TRBJ2-3	once	CASSSTDTQYF
TRBV19	TRBJ1-5	-	CASSTHRGGNQPQHF
TRBV29-1	TRBJ1-2	-	CSVETGTGVYGYTF
TRBV9	TRBJ2-3	-	CASSLGTSGLPHTQYF
TRBV29-1	TRBJ2-7	-	CSVTFGSGWEQYF
TRBV19	TRBJ2-3	-	CASSIGGQGANTQYF
TRBV18	TRBJ1-2	-	CASSPAQGDSNYGYTF
TRBV15	TRBJ2-5	-	CATSRDSAREGETQYF
TRBV12-3/TRBV12-4	TRBJ1-1	-	CASSPSQGEAFF
TRBV5-4	TRBJ2-6	once	CASSFQVPGANVLTF
TRBV3-1/TRBV3-2	TRBJ1-4	-	CASSRDRGPLNEKLFF
TRBV6-5	TRBJ1-1	-	CASSNPIFTEAFF
TRBV10-1	TRBJ1-2	once	CASSEGVNYGYTF
TRBV3-1/TRBV3-2	TRBJ1-1	-	CASSQALLINTEAFF
TRBV19	TRBJ1-2	few	CASSPSGGTNYGYTF
TRBV28	TRBJ1-5	-	CASSRYRGLQPQHF
TRBV28	TRBJ1-4	-	CASTTQGGTGKLFF
TRBV18	TRBJ2-1	-	CASSPKVPGQGYNEQFF
TRBV30	TRBJ1-2	-	CACSDRGYGYTF
TRBV6-5	TRBJ2-7	-	CASSPTGVEGEQYF
TRBV2	TRBJ2-7	-	CASSDGGGALEQYF
TRBV5-6	TRBJ2-3	-	CASSLYPSGNTDTQYF